A single sample gave rise to the 32 T cell receptor beta chains below, sequenced in a study of identical twins. TCRdb recomputed calls from the 5' RACE reads with MiXCR, one row per CDR3 protein. The repertoire holds about 220,000 distinct CDR3 sequences, 5.5% to 7.5% seen once, with about 15% in the top ten. The sample was also linked to a second study, of T cells expressing NK-cell markers.

The sequenced material came from CD8+ T cells sorted from blood. The origin of the receptors is a woman in her late teens or twenties in good health.

This clonotype was detected a few times. The chain links TRBV7-8 to TRBJ1-1; D ambiguous. The CDR3 has 15 amino acids. The V gene's germline CDR1 is SGHVS and CDR2 FQNEAQ. The V and J ends lost 1 base and 0 bases respectively, with 9 bases between them. CDR3 loop: CASSLDGRMNTEAFF. The CDR3 DNA follows: TGTGCCAGCAGCTTAGACGGCAGAATGAACACTGAAGCTTTCTTT.

By its share, this clonotype is medium-sized (0.01 to 0.1%). The genes are TRBV24-1 and TRBJ2-1; no reliable D call. Germline lookup yields CDR1 KGHDR and CDR2 SFDVKD. The V end lost 6 bases, the J end lost 6 bases, and 8 bases lay between the germline ends. The CDR3 spans 12 residues. CDR3 coding DNA: TGTGCCACCAGTTCTTCAGTCAATGAGCAGTTCTTC. This codes for CATSSSVNEQFF.

The sample holds many counts of this clonotype. V and J are TRBV9 and TRBJ2-1; 8 nucleotides match TRBD2. The CDR3 totals 14 residues. The junction had 4 bases not matched to a gene; V was cut back by 3 bases and J by 5 bases. Germline loops: CDR1 SGDLS, CDR2 YYNGEE. CDR3 bases: TGTGCCAGCAGCGGTAGCGGGGTGCACAATGAGCAGTTCTTC. It is translated as CASSGSGVHNEQFF.

This clonotype was seen repeatedly, ten times or more. This chain connects TRBV7-9 to TRBJ1-5; 7 nucleotides match TRBD1. The CDR3 runs 14 residues. Trimming removed 5 bases from V and 3 bases from J; junction bases left unmatched: 4. Germline V gene sequence: CDR1 SEHNR, CDR2 FQNEAQ (reference sequence). For the CDR3, the DNA is TGTGCCAGCAGCCGGACAGGTGTCAATCAGCCCCAGCATTTT. It is translated as CASSRTGVNQPQHF. Looking up the rest from reference TRBV7-9 and TRBJ1-5 gives the full variable domain: DTGVSQNPRHKITKRGQNVTFRCDPISEHNRLYWYRQTLGQGPEFLTYFQNEAQLEKSRLLSDRFSAERPKGSFSTLEIQRTEQGDSAMYLCASSRTGVNQPQHFGDGTRLSIL.

This clonotype was picked up a small number of times. The chain has TRBV4-3 and TRBJ1-2, with D uncertain. V was trimmed by 0 bases and J by 2 bases, leaving 16 bases between them. The CDR3 covers 17 residues. From germline, CDR1 is LGHNA and CDR2 YSLEER. Here the CDR3 DNA reads TGCGCCAGCAGCCAAGATTTAGTATGGCAGCAGAACTATGGCTACACCTTC. Translating it yields CASSQDLVWQQNYGYTF.

This clonotype turned up a few times. The chain has TRBV20-1 and TRBJ2-1, with 11 bases identical to TRBD2. The CDR3 extends over 15 amino acids. Germline trimming cut 2 bases from V and 6 bases from J; bases unmatched to any gene: 6. Germline CDR1 and CDR2: DFQATT and SNEGSKA (reference sequence). The chain's CDR3 is CSARPGTSGGNEQFF. The CDR3 DNA follows: TGCAGTGCTAGACCAGGGACTAGCGGTGGCAATGAGCAGTTCTTC.

The rearrangement links TRBV27 to TRBJ2-1; no clear D. The CDR3 loop spans 14 amino acids. The V and J ends lost 2 bases and 6 bases respectively, with 11 bases between them. Per germline, CDR1 MNHEY and CDR2 SMNVEV (reference sequence). DNA for the CDR3: TGTGCCAGCAGTTTAAATTTTCCCAGCAATGAGCAGTTCTTC. Protein sequence: CASSLNFPSNEQFF.

V usage is TRBV5-1 and J usage is TRBJ2-1, with 11 bases lining up with TRBD2. Germline CDR1 reads SGHRS; CDR2 reads YFSETQ. This CDR3 has 15 amino acids. V lost 4 bases and J lost 6; bases outside the gene matches: 6. The DNA for the CDR3 is TGCGCCAGCAGCCTAACTAGCGGGGGTTTCAATGAGCAGTTCTTC. Protein: CASSLTSGGFNEQFF.

This chain links TRBV18 with TRBJ2-1; TRBD2 matches 10 bases. This CDR3 has 17 amino acids. From germline, CDR1 is KGHSH and CDR2 LQKENI. The trim removed 2 bases at V and 2 bases at J, leaving 6 bases unmatched. The CDR3 spells CASSPESSGGPYNEQFF. Here the CDR3 DNA reads TGTGCCAGCTCACCAGAGTCTAGCGGGGGACCCTACAATGAGCAGTTCTTC.

This clonotype appeared many times. The V gene is TRBV6-6, the J gene TRBJ1-5; 7 bases are shared with TRBD1. The CDR3 has 12 amino acids. Unmatched junction bases numbered 4, after V lost 7 bases and J lost 7 bases. Germline V CDR1 and CDR2: MNHNY, SVGAGI (reference sequence). The CDR3 loop is CASKGASQPQHF. The CDR3 DNA follows: TGTGCCAGCAAGGGGGCAAGCCAGCCCCAGCATTTT.

V is TRBV6-2 or TRBV6-3 and J is TRBJ2-7; D may correspond to TRBD1 or TRBD2 (5 bases each). The CDR3 is 14 amino acids. Germline V lookup: CDR1 MNHEY, CDR2 SVGEGT. V dropped 4 bases and J dropped 5 bases, with 15 bases sitting between them. CDR3 sequence (DNA): TGTGCCAGCAGTTGGTGGGACGGGCATCACGAGCAGTACTTC. Translating it yields CASSWWDGHHEQYF.

The rearrangement links TRBV13 to TRBJ1-4; no reliable D call. V was pared by 5 bases and J by 7 bases, with 11 bases between. The CDR3 spans 13 residues. CDR1 PRHDT and CDR2 FYEKMQ come from the germline V gene (reference sequence). CDR3 nucleotide sequence: TGTGCCAGCAGCCCCCGATCGGGTGAAAAACTGTTTTTT. Amino acids: CASSPRSGEKLFF.

The genes are TRBV19 and TRBJ1-1; possible D gene TRBD1, 5 bases. Germline CDR1 reads LNHDA; CDR2 reads SQIVND (reference sequence). Trimming took 1 base from V and 4 from J, leaving 10 bases between them. This CDR3 region has 14 residues. Written as DNA, the CDR3 is TGTGCCAGTAGTATAGCAGGGTACGGCACTGAAGCTTTCTTT. Translated, it gives CASSIAGYGTEAFF.

The chain joins TRBV9 to TRBJ2-7, with unresolved D. The CDR3 has 14 residues. Trimming shortened V by 2 bases and J by 6 bases, and 15 bases separated the two germline ends. The V gene's germline CDR1 is SGDLS and CDR2 YYNGEE. The CDR3: CASSVAESLGEQYF. The CDR3, as DNA: TGTGCCAGCAGCGTCGCCGAGTCCCTAGGCGAGCAGTACTTC.

At least ten counts were recorded for this clonotype. The V call is TRBV9, the J call TRBJ2-1; the match to TRBD2 covers 7 bases. The CDR3 extends over 15 amino acids. The junction had 11 bases not matched to a gene; V was cut back by 4 bases and J by 7 bases. The germline gives CDR1 SGDLS, CDR2 YYNGEE. The CDR3 region has the DNA TGTGCCAGCAGCTTTAGCGGGCGGATAGAGAATGAGCAGTTCTTC. Protein product: CASSFSGRIENEQFF.

This clonotype was picked up a small number of times. This chain's CDR3 is CASRPSPGGTGELFF. The CDR3 DNA follows: TGCGCCAGCAGGCCCTCACCAGGGGGCACCGGGGAGCTGTTTTTT. This sequence joins TRBV5-1 and TRBJ2-2; TRBD1 agrees at 7 bases. Germline trimming cut 5 bases from V and 4 bases from J; bases unmatched to any gene: 8. This CDR3 comprises 15 residues. CDR1 SGHRS and CDR2 YFSETQ come from the germline V gene.

The chain couples TRBV12-3 or TRBV12-4 to TRBJ1-1, with a possible D match to TRBD1 (5 bases). The CDR3 runs 15 residues. Trimming removed 1 base at V and 1 base at J, with 10 bases between. Here the CDR3 DNA reads TGTGCCAGCAGTTTAGTGATCGGGGGGAACACTGAAGCTTTCTTT. Its protein product is CASSLVIGGNTEAFF.

This clonotype showed up many times. The chain couples TRBV7-8 to TRBJ2-5; D not resolved. Germline CDR1 reads SGHVS; CDR2 reads FQNEAQ. Deletions cut 6 bases from V and 5 bases from J, with 7 bases between. The CDR3 consists of 11 residues. CDR3 coding DNA: TGTGCCAGCAGTTTCCGGGAGACCCAGTACTTC. The encoded protein is CASSFRETQYF.

This clonotype was recorded a few times. This chain joins TRBV3-1 and TRBJ2-5; 7 bases are shared with TRBD2. The CDR3 has 15 residues. Unmatched junction bases numbered 7, after V lost 1 base and J lost 5 bases. Germline lookup yields CDR1 LGHDT and CDR2 YNNKEL (reference sequence). The CDR3 here is CASSQARGEGETQYF. CDR3 DNA sequence: TGTGCCAGCAGCCAAGCCCGGGGGGAGGGTGAGACCCAGTACTTC.

The chain joins TRBV6-2 or TRBV6-3 to TRBJ2-2; D might be TRBD2 (7 bases). Germline assignment: CDR1 MNHEY and CDR2 SVGEGT. The CDR3 runs to 17 residues. Deletions cut 1 base from V and 0 bases from J, with 12 bases between. DNA for the CDR3: TGTGCCAGCAGTTACTGGGGGGGCCCCGCGAACACCGGGGAGCTGTTTTTT. Its protein is CASSYWGGPANTGELFF.

This clonotype was detected a few times. The V gene is TRBV2, the J gene TRBJ2-6; 9 bases fit TRBD1. This CDR3 has 20 amino acids. Germline V gene lookup returns CDR1 SNHLY and CDR2 FYNNEI. With 3 bases clipped from V and 2 bases from J, the junction kept 14 bases outside the gene matches. The CDR3 coding sequence is TGTGCCAGCAGTGATATTCGCATTGGGACAGGGCGGGCTGGGGCCAACGTCCTGACTTTC. Its translation: CASSDIRIGTGRAGANVLTF.

This chain joins TRBV3-1 and TRBJ2-3; D is perhaps TRBD2 (6 bases). Germline CDR1 is LGHDT and CDR2 is YNNKEL (reference sequence). Between the trimmed V and J ends, which lost 2 bases and 4 bases, there was a span of 7 bases. The CDR3 runs 13 residues. The CDR3 region is CASSQPSADTQYF. For the CDR3, the DNA is TGTGCCAGCAGCCAACCTAGCGCAGATACGCAGTATTTT.

V and J are TRBV9 and TRBJ2-1; D unresolved. The CDR3 is 11 amino acids. Per the germline V gene, CDR1 is SGDLS and CDR2 is YYNGEE. V dropped 3 bases and J dropped 6 bases, with 4 bases sitting between them. CDR3: CASSAFNEQFF. CDR3 sequence (DNA): TGTGCCAGCAGCGCGTTCAATGAGCAGTTCTTC.

This chain joins TRBV5-1 and TRBJ2-7; TRBD1 aligns across 9 bases. The CDR3 covers 14 residues. The trim removed 1 base at V and 4 bases at J, leaving 3 bases unmatched. In germline, CDR1 is SGHRS, CDR2 YFSETQ. The CDR3 sequence: CASSLRGQGYEQYF. The DNA of the CDR3 is TGCGCCAGCAGCTTGCGGGGACAGGGATACGAGCAGTACTTC.

V is TRBV12-3 or TRBV12-4 and J is TRBJ2-3; D unresolved. Trimming pared 5 bases from V and 0 bases from J, leaving 18 bases between. The CDR3 totals 17 residues. CDR3 nucleotides: TGTGCCAGCAGTCCCTATGAAGGCAGCGCTAGCACAGATACGCAGTATTTT. It is translated as CASSPYEGSASTDTQYF.

This clonotype has a count of ten or more. This chain links TRBV25-1 with TRBJ2-2, with no clear D. Trimming shortened V by 8 bases and J by 9 bases, and 7 bases separated the two germline ends. The CDR3 has 10 residues. Germline values: CDR1 MGHDK, CDR2 SYGVNS. The CDR3, as DNA: TGTGCCAGCGGTTACAGGGAGCTGTTTTTT. Its protein product is CASGYRELFF.

The sample holds a few counts of this clonotype. The genes are TRBV5-1 and TRBJ2-7, with D tentatively TRBD1 (6 bases). Germline-derived CDR1 and CDR2 are SGHRS and YFSETQ. Trimming took off 5 bases at V and 2 bases at J, with 20 bases between the two ends. This CDR3 is 16 amino acids long. The CDR3 bases are TGCGCCAGCAGTCTACCCCAGGGGAACGTACCCTACGAGCAGTACTTC. Its protein is CASSLPQGNVPYEQYF.

This clonotype was seen repeatedly, ten times or more. The chain carries TRBV15 and TRBJ2-2; D call uncertain. CDR3 length: 14 residues. V was clipped by 5 bases and J by 6 bases, with 13 bases between them. CDR1 is LNHNV, CDR2 YYDKDF, per germline (reference sequence). The CDR3 spells CATSPARTPGELFF. For the CDR3, the DNA is TGTGCCACCAGCCCAGCTAGAACGCCCGGGGAGCTGTTTTTT.

There are a few counts of this clonotype. The chain has TRBV9 and TRBJ1-2; D is undetermined. Germline loops: CDR1 SGDLS, CDR2 YYNGEE. The V and J ends lost 0 bases and 0 bases respectively, with 15 bases between them. The CDR3 contains 17 residues. CDR3 coding DNA: TGTGCCAGCAGCGTAGGGCAGATCAAGCCCACTAACTATGGCTACACCTTC. Its translation is CASSVGQIKPTNYGYTF.

This clonotype has at least ten counts. The chain recombines TRBV12-3 or TRBV12-4 with TRBJ2-2; unclear D gene. The length of the CDR3 is 11 residues. Between the trimmed V and J ends, which lost 4 bases and 6 bases, there was a span of 3 bases. The CDR3 nucleotides read TGTGCCAGCAGTTCGCCCGGGGAGCTGTTTTTT. Translating it yields CASSSPGELFF.

This clonotype has just a few counts. V usage is TRBV6-5 and J usage is TRBJ2-1, with 7 bases lining up with TRBD1. The CDR3 spans 14 residues. Germline CDR1 reads MNHEY; CDR2 reads SVGAGI. The V and J ends lost 4 bases and 4 bases, in that order; junction bases with no gene match: 4. CDR3 sequence (DNA): TGTGCCAGCAGTTTCTCGGACAGGTACAATGAGCAGTTCTTC. Encoded protein: CASSFSDRYNEQFF.

This chain uses TRBV30 with TRBJ2-7; 8 nucleotides align to TRBD1. The CDR3 is 15 amino acids. Germline V gene sequence: CDR1 GTSNPN, CDR2 SVGIG (reference sequence). Trimming at V came to 1 base and at J to 5 bases, leaving 10 bases not matched to a gene. The chain's CDR3 is CAWSGPGQGGNEQYF. CDR3 coding DNA: TGTGCCTGGAGTGGACCTGGACAGGGCGGAAACGAGCAGTACTTC.